This T cell receptor (beta chain) appears in the sequencing data of a study of blood T cells in healthy people across ages. Study-level points and caveats: Donor CMV status, an unknown factor, possibly confounded changes in expanded clonotypes. Unsorted PBMCs blocked a conclusive comparison of naive and antigen-experienced cells.

A sample-barcoded 5' primer and a J-beta primer mix were used in a second PCR of about 7 to 12 cycles. TCRdb re-called the 5' RACE reads through MiXCR, storing one row per CDR3 protein. The table includes about 1.6 million distinct CDR3 sequences, around 35% detected once. The germline V gene has CDR1 DFQATT and CDR2 SNEGSKA (reference sequence). V lost 2 bases, J lost 2 bases, and 7 bases lay in between. The CDR3 has 13 amino acids. This clonotype was detected many times. Its antigen is not identified. Material: blood. The chain joins TRBV20-1 to TRBJ2-1; no reliable D call. The sequence derives from a woman aged 25 to 39 in good health. CDR3 region: CSARSLTYNEQFF. The CDR3 nucleotides are TGCAGTGCTAGATCCCTAACCTACAATGAGCAGTTCTTC.